A single sample is the source of the 30 T cell receptor beta chains below, sequenced in a study of OX40 agonist ivuxolimab in advanced cancers. Data came from immunoSEQ multiplex PCR; TCRdb stores just in-frame clones and leaves some out. The sample lists tens of thousands of clones, about 90% occurring once. The sequencing used CD4+ or CD8+ T cells sorted from blood, collected in a trial of the OX40 agonist ivuxolimab. Every receptor here comes from an adult with an advanced solid tumor such as melanoma, head and neck, liver or kidney cancer.

This clone was observed a single time. CDR3 sequence: CASSPIQAGGQGTGELFF. For the CDR3, the DNA is TGTGCCAGCTCACCAATTCAAGCGGGGGGCCAGGGCACCGGGGAGCTGTTTTTT. This chain connects TRBV18 to TRBJ2-2; 9 nucleotides match TRBD2. The V gene end was trimmed by 2 bases and the J gene end by 4 bases; junction bases not matched to a gene: 11. Germline assignment: CDR1 KGHSH and CDR2 LQKENI. The CDR3 has 18 residues.

V is TRBV6-6 and J is TRBJ1-2; the D is unclear. The V end was cut by 6 bases, the J end by 1 base, with 9 bases between. Germline V lookup: CDR1 MNHNY, CDR2 SVGAGI (reference sequence). The CDR3 sequence is 13 residues long. CDR3 nucleotide sequence: TGTGCCAGCAGCGCTACAGATAACTATGGCTACACCTTC. Residues: CASSATDNYGYTF.

The sample holds one count of this clone. V is TRBV6-5 and J is TRBJ1-3; 7 positions agree with TRBD1. Per germline, CDR1 MNHEY and CDR2 SVGAGI. This CDR3 contains 15 residues. Unmatched junction bases numbered 7, after V lost 6 bases and J lost 2 bases. The CDR3 DNA reads TGTGCCAGCAGACCTGACAGGGCTCCTGGAAACACCATATATTTT. This encodes CASRPDRAPGNTIYF.

In nucleotides, the CDR3 is TGTGCCAGCAGCGTAGGGGGCAGGACCAACACTGAAGCTTTCTTT. Protein: CASSVGGRTNTEAFF. The chain recombines TRBV9 with TRBJ1-1; D possibly corresponds to TRBD1 (5 bases). V was clipped by 0 bases and J by 2 bases, with 11 bases between them. This CDR3 is built from 15 residues. The germline V gene encodes CDR1 SGDLS and CDR2 YYNGEE.

This clone was seen only a few times. This rearrangement joins TRBV6-5 to TRBJ1-2; no clear D gene. This CDR3 region has 11 residues. Germline values: CDR1 MNHEY, CDR2 SVGAGI. Deletions cut 5 bases from V and 5 bases from J, with 6 bases between. CDR3 in DNA: TGTGCCAGCAGTAACACTTATGGCTACACCTTC. Protein product: CASSNTYGYTF.

V and J are TRBV27 and TRBJ1-3; D gene ambiguous. Trimming took off 5 bases at V and 0 bases at J, with 8 bases between the two ends. CDR3 length: 14 residues. Germline V gene sequence: CDR1 MNHEY, CDR2 SMNVEV (reference sequence). The CDR3 protein is CASSPGSSGNTIYF. Written as DNA, the CDR3 is TGTGCCAGCAGTCCCGGAAGCTCTGGAAACACCATATATTTT.

J is TRBJ2-2 and V is TRBV18; D is undetermined. The CDR3 runs to 14 residues. V was trimmed by 4 bases and J by 2 bases, leaving 8 bases between them. Germline assignment: CDR1 KGHSH and CDR2 LQKENI. The CDR3, as DNA: TGTGCCAGCTCACAGGAAACTAACACCGGGGAGCTGTTTTTT. It encodes CASSQETNTGELFF.

This sequence joins TRBV6-1 and TRBJ2-6; D gene uncertain. The CDR3 is made up of 13 amino acids. V lost 6 bases and J 6 bases, leaving 9 bases between the germline ends. Germline-derived CDR1 and CDR2 are MNHNS and SASEGT. The CDR3 DNA reads TGTGCCAGCAGCGAGCCGGAGGCCAACGTCCTGACTTTC. Protein product: CASSEPEANVLTF.

The chain has TRBV5-8 and TRBJ1-5; the D gene is possibly TRBD1 (6 bases). The CDR3 spans 16 residues. V was shortened by 1 base and J by 3 bases, with 14 bases between the two germline ends. Germline V gives CDR1 SGHTS, CDR2 YDEGEE. For the CDR3, the DNA is TGTGCCAGCAGCTTGCCTGACAGGAGAATCAATCAGCCCCAGCATTTT. It yields the protein CASSLPDRRINQPQHF.

The rearrangement uses TRBV27 and TRBJ1-2; TRBD1 is a possible D gene (6 bases). The ends were cut back, 1 base at V and 6 bases at J, with 15 bases in the middle. The germline V gene has CDR1 MNHEY and CDR2 SMNVEV (reference sequence). CDR3 length equals 15 residues. CDR3 protein: CASSLFPPAGDGYTF. Here the CDR3 DNA reads TGTGCCAGCAGTTTATTCCCGCCAGCAGGGGATGGCTACACCTTC.

The chain has TRBV5-4 and TRBJ2-7; D is perhaps TRBD2 (6 bases). The CDR3 is 14 residues long. CDR1 and CDR2 from the germline V gene are SGHNT and YYREEE (reference sequence). The CDR3: CASSLASSGPRHSV. The CDR3 DNA reads as TGTGCCAGCAGCTTGGCGAGTAGCGGACCACGTCATTCCGTC.

The V gene is TRBV27, the J gene TRBJ2-1; maybe TRBD1 (5 bases). The ends were cut back, 4 bases at V and 2 bases at J, with 9 bases in the middle. The V gene's germline CDR1 is MNHEY and CDR2 SMNVEV (reference sequence). The CDR3 is 14 amino acids. CDR3 amino acids: CASSWGYTYNEQFF. The CDR3 DNA sequence: TGTGCCAGCAGTTGGGGCTACACCTACAATGAGCAGTTCTTC.

The V call is TRBV7-2, the J call TRBJ2-5; 9 bases are a match to TRBD1. The J segment lost 5 bases and the V segment lost 2 bases, leaving 3 bases of the junction unmatched. The CDR3 runs 14 residues. Germline V gene sequence: CDR1 SGHTA, CDR2 FQGNSA. In DNA form, the CDR3 reads TGTGCCAGCAGCTTATGGGACAGGGAGGAGACCCAGTACTTC. This translates into CASSLWDREETQYF.

The J gene is TRBJ1-4, the V gene TRBV9, with TRBD1 matching 9 bases. V lost 3 bases and J lost 2; bases outside the gene matches: 14. This CDR3 is 19 amino acids long. The germline gives CDR1 SGDLS, CDR2 YYNGEE. DNA for the CDR3: TGTGCCAGCAGCGCAGGTGCCGGGACAGGGAGACTTACTAATGAAAAACTGTTTTTT. Amino acids: CASSAGAGTGRLTNEKLFF.

The rearrangement links TRBV19 to TRBJ1-5; possibly TRBD1 for D (5 bases). CDR1 and CDR2 (germline): LNHDA, SQIVND (reference sequence). Deletions cut 2 bases from V and 4 bases from J, with 12 bases between. The CDR3 loop spans 15 amino acids. CDR3 DNA: TGTGCCAGTAGTATAACACAGGCCGGGAATCAGCCCCAGCATTTT. Encoded protein: CASSITQAGNQPQHF. The full variable domain, with the rest looked up from reference TRBV19 and TRBJ1-5, is DGGITQSPKYLFRKEGQNVTLSCEQNLNHDAMYWYRQDPGQGLRLIYYSQIVNDFQKGDIAEGYSVSREKKESFPLTVTSAQKNPTAFYLCASSITQAGNQPQHFGDGTRLSIL.

The table lists this clone with a count of one. The chain links TRBV28 to TRBJ2-3; D not resolved. Trimming stripped 4 bases from V and 2 bases from J, with 1 base between. Looked up from germline, CDR1 is MDHEN and CDR2 is SYDVKM. The CDR3 consists of 11 residues. The CDR3 DNA reads as TGTGCCAGCAGTTCCACAGATACGCAGTATTTT. Translating it yields CASSSTDTQYF. The whole variable domain, remainder taken from reference TRBV28 and TRBJ2-3, is DVKVTQSSRYLVKRTGEKVFLECVQDMDHENMFWYRQDPGLGLRLIYFSYDVKMKEKGDIPEGYSVSREKKERFSLILESASTNQTSMYLCASSSTDTQYFGPGTRLTVL.

This clone has just one count. V and J are TRBV5-6 and TRBJ2-5, with D unresolved. CDR1 is SGHDT, CDR2 YYEEEE, per germline. V lost 4 bases, J lost 7 bases, and 11 bases lay in between. CDR3 size: 12 residues. Here the CDR3 reads CASSKDRVTQYF. The CDR3 DNA sequence: TGTGCCAGCAGCAAGGACCGGGTGACCCAGTACTTC.

This chain connects TRBV5-6 to TRBJ1-3; TRBD1 is a possible D gene (5 bases). The CDR3 runs to 15 residues. The V and J ends lost 3 bases and 5 bases respectively, with 15 bases between them. Germline V gene sequence: CDR1 SGHDT, CDR2 YYEEEE. The CDR3 DNA follows: TGTGCCAGCAGCTATCCCGAGAGGGGCAGAAACACCATATATTTT. It is translated as CASSYPERGRNTIYF. The full variable domain, its missing parts supplied by reference TRBV5-6 and TRBJ1-3, is DAGVTQSPTHLIKTRGQQVTLRCSPKSGHDTVSWYQQALGQGPQFIFQYYEEEERQRGNFPDRFSGHQFPNYSSELNVNALLLGDSALYLCASSYPERGRNTIYFGEGSWLTVV.

As DNA, the CDR3 is TGTGCCAGCAGCACCAGATCTAGCGGGGGGGTCAATGAGCAGTTCTTC. This codes for CASSTRSSGGVNEQFF. This sequence joins TRBV11-2 and TRBJ2-1; TRBD2 aligns across 12 bases. This CDR3 spans 16 amino acids. V lost 5 bases to trimming and J lost 6 bases; unmatched junction nucleotides: 8. Germline assignment: CDR1 SGHAT and CDR2 FQNNGV.

This clone has only a few counts. This rearrangement joins TRBV7-9 to TRBJ1-3; D is ambiguous. The CDR3 runs to 14 residues. Germline CDR1 and CDR2: SEHNR and FQNEAQ (reference sequence). V was pared by 0 bases and J by 1 base, with 4 bases between. The CDR3 coding sequence is TGTGCCAGCAGCTTAGCGCAGTCTGGAAACACCATATATTTT. It yields the protein CASSLAQSGNTIYF.

CDR3 DNA: TGTGCCAGCAGCCCAGGGTTGGATTCACCCCTCCACTTT. It translates to CASSPGLDSPLHF. The chain recombines TRBV9 with TRBJ1-6; D might be TRBD1 (5 bases). This CDR3 region has 13 residues. Germline-derived CDR1 and CDR2 are SGDLS and YYNGEE. Trimming pared 4 bases from V and 8 bases from J, leaving 10 bases between.

V and J are TRBV4-1 and TRBJ2-5; D is perhaps TRBD1 (7 bases). There are 20 residues in the CDR3. Germline V gene data show CDR1 as MGHRA and CDR2 as YSYEKL. Trimming took 1 base from V and 3 from J, leaving 27 bases between them. The CDR3 coding sequence is TGCGCCAGCAGCCAAGCTATAGAATTTCTAGCAGGGGGGCGGGAAGAGACCCAGTACTTC. Translating gives CASSQAIEFLAGGREETQYF.

The V gene is TRBV10-3, the J gene TRBJ2-5; the D gene could be TRBD1 or TRBD2 (5 bases each). Germline-derived CDR1 and CDR2 are ENHRY and SYGVKD. This CDR3 region has 13 residues. V lost 5 bases to trimming and J lost 5 bases, with 12 bases between them. The CDR3 loop is CAISRPGTETQYF. CDR3 nucleotide sequence: TGTGCCATCAGTCGCCCAGGGACGGAGACCCAGTACTTC.

The chain carries TRBV30 and TRBJ1-2; TRBD1 agrees at 9 bases. Germline CDR1 and CDR2: GTSNPN and SVGIG (reference sequence). This CDR3 is built from 11 residues. V lost 5 bases and J lost 5; bases outside the gene matches: 0. CDR3 nucleotides: TGTGCCTGGGGACAGGGGTATGGCTACACCTTC. This encodes CAWGQGYGYTF.

This rearrangement joins TRBV6-1 to TRBJ2-5; D possibly corresponds to TRBD2 (6 bases). From germline, CDR1 is MNHNS and CDR2 SASEGT. V was pared by 6 bases and J by 2 bases, with 13 bases between. CDR3 length equals 14 residues. The CDR3 reads CASRRGLEQETQYF. CDR3 sequence (DNA): TGTGCCAGCAGGAGGGGACTTGAACAAGAGACCCAGTACTTC.

The chain couples TRBV18 to TRBJ2-3; 10 bases are a match to TRBD2. Per germline, CDR1 KGHSH and CDR2 LQKENI. The V segment lost 0 bases and the J segment 2 bases; nucleotides outside the gene matches: 8. The CDR3 runs to 18 residues. The CDR3 DNA is TGTGCCAGCTCACCACCTAGCGGGGGGCACCATGACACAGATACGCAGTATTTT. Its protein is CASSPPSGGHHDTDTQYF. Using reference TRBV18 and TRBJ2-3 for the parts outside the CDR3, the full variable domain is NAGVMQNPRHLVRRRGQEARLRCSPMKGHSHVYWYRQLPEEGLKFMVYLQKENIIDESGMPKERFSAEFPKEGPSILRIQQVVRGDSAAYFCASSPPSGGHHDTDTQYFGPGTRLTVL.

V usage is TRBV20-1 and J usage is TRBJ1-6; perhaps TRBD1 as D (6 bases). The V end was cut by 6 bases, the J end by 15 bases, with 15 bases between. This CDR3 is 11 amino acids long. The V gene's germline CDR1 is DFQATT and CDR2 SNEGSKA (reference sequence). The CDR3 region has the DNA TGCAGTGCGTTATCGGGGGCGGGCCTCCACTTT. The encoded protein is CSALSGAGLHF.

V is TRBV9 and J is TRBJ1-4; 10 bases align to TRBD1. V dropped 0 bases and J dropped 8; count of bases not matched to a gene: 10. The CDR3 has 17 residues. Germline V gene sequence: CDR1 SGDLS, CDR2 YYNGEE. As DNA, the CDR3 is TGTGCCAGCAGCGTAGGAAGGGGAGACAGGGGGCACGAAAAACTGTTTTTT. It specifies CASSVGRGDRGHEKLFF.

This clone came up once. V usage is TRBV6-1 and J usage is TRBJ2-5; D uncertain. From germline, CDR1 is MNHNS and CDR2 SASEGT. The ends were cut back, 2 bases at V and 4 bases at J, with 17 bases in the middle. The CDR3 has 16 amino acids. The CDR3 region is CASSERFSAPTETQYF. CDR3 nucleotides: TGTGCCAGCAGTGAAAGGTTCTCGGCACCGACAGAGACCCAGTACTTC.

V usage is TRBV2 and J usage is TRBJ1-4; no reliable D call. Germline lookup yields CDR1 SNHLY and CDR2 FYNNEI. Trimming pared 4 bases from V and 8 bases from J, leaving 8 bases between. CDR3 length: 12 amino acids. The CDR3 DNA sequence: TGTGCCAGCAGTGGGATAGGAGAAAAACTGTTTTTT. Its protein product is CASSGIGEKLFF.